This TCR beta chain was profiled in a study of patients and donors after allogeneic stem cell transplantation. The V gene's germline CDR1 is SGHTA and CDR2 FQGTGA. Trimming took off 5 bases at V and 1 base at J, with 16 bases between the two ends. The CDR3 consists of 16 residues. TCRdb reprocessed the RT-PCR reads with MiXCR, giving one entry per CDR3 protein. The sample has around 150,000 distinct CDR3 sequences, about a third seen once. This receptor was identified in a human donor who was either an allogeneic HSCT recipient or a stem cell or donor lymphocyte infusion donor (not recorded which). It is not recorded whose cells these are; they may come from a transplant donor. What was sequenced was blood, either unsorted or a sorted T cell fraction (not recorded which). J is TRBJ2-3 and V is TRBV7-3, with no clear D. CDR3 region: CASSPYGASGTDTQYF. CDR3 DNA: TGTGCCAGCAGCCCCTACGGCGCCTCGGGCACAGATACGCAGTATTTT.